This passage covers 10 T cell receptor beta chains from one sample sequenced in a study of cytomegalovirus exposure and HLA in healthy donors (dated by TCRdb to 2016 to 2017). Libraries were built with the immunoSEQ multiplex PCR assay. In TCRdb, the immuneACCESS table is reduced to in-frame sequences with V and J assigned. These tables do not hold every clone; where another copy was compared, an unresolved V gene accounts for under half, and the others remain unexplained. The sample table holds some 270,000 clones, of which 65% to 90% were seen once. 0.95% to 1.1% of the sample is taken by the ten largest. Sequenced input: PBMCs. The receptor set was obtained from a woman between 18 and 29 years old in good health and CMV-seronegative.

V usage is TRBV7-9 and J usage is TRBJ1-2; D is ambiguous. Germline loops: CDR1 SEHNR, CDR2 FQNEAQ (reference sequence). This CDR3 has 12 amino acids. V lost 2 bases, J lost 4 bases, and 5 bases lay in between. CDR3 DNA sequence: TGTGCCAGCAGCTTACCGAGCTATGGCTACACCTTC. It codes for CASSLPSYGYTF.

The chain recombines TRBV11-3 with TRBJ2-7; the D gene is possibly TRBD2 (6 bases). CDR1 SGHNT and CDR2 YENEEA come from the germline V gene. The V gene lost 10 bases and the J gene lost 3 bases, with 19 bases spanning the gap. CDR3 size: 14 residues. CDR3 in DNA: TGTGCCACCCCCCGGGGAGGCAGTCGCTACGAGCAGTACTTC. It translates to CATPRGGSRYEQYF.

The chain combines TRBV6-5 with TRBJ1-2; D is unclear. CDR1 MNHEY and CDR2 SVGAGI come from the germline V gene. This CDR3 comprises 16 residues. V dropped 1 base and J dropped 2 bases, with 14 bases sitting between them. The CDR3, as DNA: TGTGCCAGCAGTTACTTGGGCAGCTATTCGAACTATGGCTACACCTTC. It specifies CASSYLGSYSNYGYTF.

V usage is TRBV28 and J usage is TRBJ1-1; D is undetermined. From germline, CDR1 is MDHEN and CDR2 SYDVKM. The CDR3 is 12 amino acids. Trimming removed 2 bases from V and 10 bases from J, with 11 bases in between. This CDR3 is CASSLGQGRAFF. DNA of the CDR3: TGTGCCAGCAGTTTAGGGCAAGGTCGAGCTTTCTTT. The entire variable domain, with the rest obtained from reference TRBV28 and TRBJ1-1, is as follows: DVKVTQSSRYLVKRTGEKVFLECVQDMDHENMFWYRQDPGLGLRLIYFSYDVKMKEKGDIPEGYSVSREKKERFSLILESASTNQTSMYLCASSLGQGRAFFGQGTRLTVV.

This chain joins TRBV7-2 and TRBJ2-3, with TRBD2 matching 13 bases. Germline CDR1 and CDR2: SGHTA and FQGNSA. The CDR3 sequence is 16 residues long. The V gene end was trimmed by 5 bases and the J gene end by 1 base; junction bases not matched to a gene: 3. The CDR3 sequence: CASSRLAGGGTDTQYF. The CDR3 nucleotides are TGTGCCAGCAGCCGACTAGCGGGGGGTGGCACAGATACGCAGTATTTT.

This chain joins TRBV5-5 and TRBJ2-3, with 9 bases aligning to TRBD2. The germline V gene encodes CDR1 SGHKS and CDR2 YYEKEE (reference sequence). Trimming removed 2 bases from V and 2 bases from J; junction bases left unmatched: 9. The CDR3 totals 17 residues. The CDR3 nucleotides are TGTGCCAGCAGCTTCCGATCGAGCGGGGGGTACACAGATACGCAGTATTTT. This sequence encodes CASSFRSSGGYTDTQYF.

The chain recombines TRBV6-5 with TRBJ2-1; TRBD2 might be the D (5 bases). V was pared by 5 bases and J by 8 bases, with 7 bases between. The CDR3 covers 11 residues. Per germline, CDR1 MNHEY and CDR2 SVGAGI. The CDR3 region has the DNA TGTGCCAGCAGTATCGGGGATGAGCAGTTCTTC. As protein: CASSIGDEQFF.

The CDR3 region has the DNA TGTGCCAGCAGCTTAACTGACAATCAGCCCCAGCATTTT. Translating it yields CASSLTDNQPQHF. This chain uses TRBV7-6 with TRBJ1-5; D not certain. This CDR3 has 13 residues. The V and J ends lost 2 bases and 3 bases respectively, with 5 bases between them. Germline loops: CDR1 SGHVS, CDR2 FNYEAQ.

The V and J genes are TRBV5-1 and TRBJ2-1; D possibly corresponds to TRBD2 (6 bases). V lost 4 bases and J 4 bases, leaving 21 bases between the germline ends. Germline CDR1 and CDR2: SGHRS and YFSETQ. This CDR3 comprises 17 residues. The CDR3 nucleotides are TGCGCCAGCAGCGGGACTTTTAGTGGTGGGGAATACAATGAGCAGTTCTTC. It codes for CASSGTFSGGEYNEQFF.

The CDR3 DNA follows: TGTGCCAGCAGCTTAGTTAAGGGCAGGGGACCTTCCTACGAGCAGTACTTC. This gives the protein CASSLVKGRGPSYEQYF. This chain joins TRBV11-2 and TRBJ2-7, with D perhaps TRBD1 (6 bases). V was clipped by 1 base and J by 1 base, with 17 bases between them. The CDR3 sequence is 17 residues long. Germline V lookup: CDR1 SGHAT, CDR2 FQNNGV.